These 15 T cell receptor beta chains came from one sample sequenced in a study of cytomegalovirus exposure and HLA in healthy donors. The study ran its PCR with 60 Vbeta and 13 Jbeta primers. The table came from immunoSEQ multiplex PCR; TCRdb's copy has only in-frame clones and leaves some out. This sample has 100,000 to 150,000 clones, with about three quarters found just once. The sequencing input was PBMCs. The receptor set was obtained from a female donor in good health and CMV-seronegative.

The CDR3 coding sequence is TGTGCCAGCAGTCAACAGGGCTATGAGCAGTACTTC. This translates into CASSQQGYEQYF. This rearrangement joins TRBV28 to TRBJ2-7; tentative D call: TRBD1 (6 bases). The CDR3 is made up of 12 amino acids. Germline V lookup: CDR1 MDHEN, CDR2 SYDVKM. V gave up 5 bases and J gave up 7 bases, with 12 bases separating them.

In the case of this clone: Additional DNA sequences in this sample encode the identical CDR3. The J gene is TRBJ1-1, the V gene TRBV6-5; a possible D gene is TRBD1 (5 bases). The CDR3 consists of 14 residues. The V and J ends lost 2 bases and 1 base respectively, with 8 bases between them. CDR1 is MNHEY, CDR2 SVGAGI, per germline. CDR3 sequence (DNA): TGTGCCAGCAGTTACGGGCAGGGGAACACTGAAGCTTTCTTT. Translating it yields CASSYGQGNTEAFF.

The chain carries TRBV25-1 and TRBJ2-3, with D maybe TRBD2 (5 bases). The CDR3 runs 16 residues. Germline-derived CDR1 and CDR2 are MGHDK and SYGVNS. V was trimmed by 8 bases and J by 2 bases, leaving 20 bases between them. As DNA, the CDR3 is TGTGCCAGCGGCGATAACAGTCGGGGATCCACAGATACGCAGTATTTT. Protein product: CASGDNSRGSTDTQYF.

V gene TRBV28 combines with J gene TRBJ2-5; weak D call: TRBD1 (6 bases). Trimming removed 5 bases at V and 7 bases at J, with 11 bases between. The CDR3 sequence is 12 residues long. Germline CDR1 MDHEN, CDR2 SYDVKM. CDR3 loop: CASSTPTGTQYF. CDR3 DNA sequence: TGTGCCAGCAGTACCCCGACAGGGACCCAGTACTTC.

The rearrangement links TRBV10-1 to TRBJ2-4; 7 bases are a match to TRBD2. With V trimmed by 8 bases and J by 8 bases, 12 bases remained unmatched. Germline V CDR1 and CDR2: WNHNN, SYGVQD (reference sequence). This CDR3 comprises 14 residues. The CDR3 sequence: CASLGLEEVDIQYF. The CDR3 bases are TGCGCCAGCCTAGGACTAGAAGAAGTGGACATTCAGTACTTC.

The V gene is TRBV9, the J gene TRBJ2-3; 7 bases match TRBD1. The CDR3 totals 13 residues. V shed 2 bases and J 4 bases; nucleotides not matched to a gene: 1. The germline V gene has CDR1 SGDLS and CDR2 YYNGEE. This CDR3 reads CASSVQGADTQYF. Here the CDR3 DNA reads TGTGCCAGCAGCGTCCAGGGGGCAGATACGCAGTATTTT.

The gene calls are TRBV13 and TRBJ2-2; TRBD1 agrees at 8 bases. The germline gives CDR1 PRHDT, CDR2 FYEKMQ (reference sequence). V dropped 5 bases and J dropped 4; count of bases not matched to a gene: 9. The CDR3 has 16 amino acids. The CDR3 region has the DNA TGTGCCAGCAGCCCACTTGGACAGGGTGGCACCGGGGAGCTGTTTTTT. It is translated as CASSPLGQGGTGELFF.

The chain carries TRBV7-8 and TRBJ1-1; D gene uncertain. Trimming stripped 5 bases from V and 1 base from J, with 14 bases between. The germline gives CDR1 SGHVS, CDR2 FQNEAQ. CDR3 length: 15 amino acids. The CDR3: CASSGPGGGNTEAFF. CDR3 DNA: TGTGCCAGCAGCGGGCCAGGAGGTGGGAACACTGAAGCTTTCTTT.

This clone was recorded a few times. This CDR3 reads CASRKTRSTGELFF. CDR3 DNA: TGTGCCAGCAGGAAGACACGGTCCACCGGGGAGCTGTTTTTT. The rearrangement joins TRBV27 to TRBJ2-2; D is unresolved. Trimming left V 6 bases short and J 4 bases short, with 12 bases between. Germline CDR1 is MNHEY and CDR2 is SMNVEV (reference sequence). CDR3 length: 14 residues.

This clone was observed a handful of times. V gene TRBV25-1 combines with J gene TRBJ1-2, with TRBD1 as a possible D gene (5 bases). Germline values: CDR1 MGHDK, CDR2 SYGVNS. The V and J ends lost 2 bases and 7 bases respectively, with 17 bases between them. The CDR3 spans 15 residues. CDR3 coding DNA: TGTGCCAGCAGTGAAGCGTCCGGGGGTTTGAGTGGCTACACCTTC. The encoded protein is CASSEASGGLSGYTF.

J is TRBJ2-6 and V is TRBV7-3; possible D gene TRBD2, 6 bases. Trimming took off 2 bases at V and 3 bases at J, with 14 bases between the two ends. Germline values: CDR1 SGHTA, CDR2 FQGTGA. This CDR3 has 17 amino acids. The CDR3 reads CASSLRPAGLGANVLTF. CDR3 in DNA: TGTGCCAGCAGCTTACGCCCGGCGGGGCTTGGGGCCAACGTCCTGACTTTC. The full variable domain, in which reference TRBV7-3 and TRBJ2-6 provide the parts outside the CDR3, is GAGVSQTPSNKVTEKGKYVELRCDPISGHTALYWYRQSLGQGPEFLIYFQGTGAADDSGLPNDRFFAVRPEGSVSTLKIQRTERGDSAVYLCASSLRPAGLGANVLTFGAGSRLTVL.

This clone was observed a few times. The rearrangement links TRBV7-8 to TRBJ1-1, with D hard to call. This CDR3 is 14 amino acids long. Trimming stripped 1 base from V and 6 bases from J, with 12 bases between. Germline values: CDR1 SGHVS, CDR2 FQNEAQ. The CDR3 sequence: CASSLVRGGAEAFF. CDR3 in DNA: TGTGCCAGCAGCTTAGTTCGGGGAGGAGCTGAAGCTTTCTTT.

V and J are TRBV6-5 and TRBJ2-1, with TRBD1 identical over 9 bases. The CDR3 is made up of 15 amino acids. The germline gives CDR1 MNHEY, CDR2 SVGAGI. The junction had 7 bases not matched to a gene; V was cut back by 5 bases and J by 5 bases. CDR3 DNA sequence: TGTGCCAGCAGTGTGGACAGGGGACCCAACAATGAGCAGTTCTTC. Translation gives CASSVDRGPNNEQFF.

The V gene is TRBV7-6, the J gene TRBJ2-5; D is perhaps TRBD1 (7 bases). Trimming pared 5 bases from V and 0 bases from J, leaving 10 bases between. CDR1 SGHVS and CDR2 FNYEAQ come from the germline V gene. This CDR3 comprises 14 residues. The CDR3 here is CASSQGGNQETQYF. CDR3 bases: TGTGCCAGCAGCCAGGGGGGTAACCAAGAGACCCAGTACTTC.

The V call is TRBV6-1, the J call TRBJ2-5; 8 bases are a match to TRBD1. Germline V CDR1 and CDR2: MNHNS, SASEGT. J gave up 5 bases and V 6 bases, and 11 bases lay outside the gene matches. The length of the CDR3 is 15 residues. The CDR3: CASSTLGTGGETQYF. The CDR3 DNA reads TGTGCCAGCAGCACCCTAGGGACAGGAGGGGAGACCCAGTACTTC.